What follows is one TCR beta chain and its context. This CDR3 has 15 amino acids. Germline CDR1 reads SEHNR; CDR2 reads FQNEAQ (reference sequence). V dropped 2 bases and J dropped 4; count of bases not matched to a gene: 2. The sample is drawn from a study of CD8 T cells in Susac syndrome. Random hexamers were used to reverse transcribe roughly 0.45 to 1 ug of RNA. Amplification of TCR beta CDR3 across 54 Vbeta and 13 Jbeta was performed with immunoSEQ multiplex PCR. TCRdb re-analysed the immunoSEQ multiplex PCR reads in MiXCR, keeping a single row per CDR3 protein. The sample yields about 300,000 distinct CDR3 sequences, approximately 90% seen once. Sequencing of TCR beta, carried out with a high-throughput approach, was applied to CD8+ and CD4+ T cells from the blood. Negative magnetic isolation gave CD8+ and CD4+ cells; FACS enriched CD8+ TEMRA.

The gene calls are TRBV7-9 and TRBJ2-4; 10 nucleotides match TRBD1. Sequences were obtained from CD8+ T cells from PBMCs. The TCR originated in a human donor with multiple sclerosis. CDR3 sequence: CASSLWGQGKNIQYF. CDR3 nucleotide sequence: TGTGCCAGCAGCTTATGGGGACAGGGGAAAAACATTCAGTACTTC.